The 32 T cell receptor beta chains below were found in one sample sequenced in a study of cytomegalovirus exposure and HLA in healthy donors. PCR used 60 Vbeta primers and 13 Jbeta primers. Libraries were prepared by immunoSEQ multiplex PCR; TCRdb keeps only in-frame clonotypes and omits some of them. The table shows about 59,000 clones, with 80% occurring only once. Input material: PBMCs. The receptors were sampled from a woman aged 40 to 50 in good health and CMV-seronegative.

This rearrangement joins TRBV7-8 to TRBJ2-1, with TRBD2 matching over 7 bases. CDR1 is SGHVS and CDR2 is FQNEAQ in the germline V gene. The CDR3 is 17 amino acids. Germline trimming cut 2 bases from V and 3 bases from J; bases unmatched to any gene: 10. Here the CDR3 DNA reads TGTGCCAGCAGCTTATTTTCGTGGGAGGGCCGCTACAATGAGCAGTTCTTC. Its protein product is CASSLFSWEGRYNEQFF. The full variable domain, with the rest looked up from reference TRBV7-8 and TRBJ2-1, is GAGVSQSPRYKVAKRGQDVALRCDPISGHVSLFWYQQALGQGPEFLTYFQNEAQLDKSGLPSDRFFAERPEGSVSTLKIQRTQQEDSAVYLCASSLFSWEGRYNEQFFGPGTRLTVL.

The CDR3 protein is CASIQSWPEAFF. The CDR3 nucleotides are TGTGCCAGCATTCAGTCTTGGCCTGAAGCTTTCTTT. The chain has TRBV28 and TRBJ1-1; D is unresolved. Germline CDR1 MDHEN, CDR2 SYDVKM. This CDR3 spans 12 amino acids. Deletions cut 7 bases from V and 6 bases from J, with 12 bases between.

The chain recombines TRBV28 with TRBJ1-4, with 7 bases aligning to TRBD1. The junction had 8 bases not matched to a gene; V was cut back by 5 bases and J by 5 bases. The CDR3 is 15 residues long. Germline loops: CDR1 MDHEN, CDR2 SYDVKM. CDR3 residues: CASSPPTGYNEKLFF. The CDR3 DNA reads as TGTGCCAGCAGTCCCCCGACAGGGTACAATGAAAAACTGTTTTTT. Together with reference TRBV28 and TRBJ1-4, the CDR3 gives the full variable domain: DVKVTQSSRYLVKRTGEKVFLECVQDMDHENMFWYRQDPGLGLRLIYFSYDVKMKEKGDIPEGYSVSREKKERFSLILESASTNQTSMYLCASSPPTGYNEKLFFGSGTQLSVL.

CDR3 region: CASRRHGGNTIYF. CDR3 sequence (DNA): TGTGCCAGCAGAAGACACGGAGGAAACACCATATATTTT. The genes are TRBV28 and TRBJ1-3, with unresolved D. V was clipped by 6 bases and J by 4 bases, with 10 bases between them. This CDR3 comprises 13 residues. From germline, CDR1 is MDHEN and CDR2 SYDVKM. The whole variable domain, remainder taken from reference TRBV28 and TRBJ1-3, is DVKVTQSSRYLVKRTGEKVFLECVQDMDHENMFWYRQDPGLGLRLIYFSYDVKMKEKGDIPEGYSVSREKKERFSLILESASTNQTSMYLCASRRHGGNTIYFGEGSWLTVV.

CDR3: CASSVTGASNEKLFF. In nucleotides, the CDR3 is TGTGCCAGCAGCGTGACAGGGGCTTCTAATGAAAAACTGTTTTTT. V and J are TRBV9 and TRBJ1-4, with 8 bases identical to TRBD1. V trimming: 2 bases; J trimming: 3 bases; junction bases outside the gene matches: 3. In germline, CDR1 is SGDLS, CDR2 YYNGEE. The CDR3 spans 15 residues.

This clone was detected only a few times. The chain couples TRBV5-1 to TRBJ1-4; the D is unclear. Germline V lookup: CDR1 SGHRS, CDR2 YFSETQ. Trimming shortened V by 5 bases and J by 5 bases, and 10 bases separated the two germline ends. The CDR3 is made up of 13 amino acids. CDR3 DNA sequence: TGCGCCAGCAGGAGGGATGGGAATGAAAAACTGTTTTTT. Its protein is CASRRDGNEKLFF. The whole variable domain, remainder taken from reference TRBV5-1 and TRBJ1-4, is KAGVTQTPRYLIKTRGQQVTLSCSPISGHRSVSWYQQTPGQGLQFLFEYFSETQRNKGNFPGRFSGRQFSNSRSEMNVSTLELGDSALYLCASRRDGNEKLFFGSGTQLSVL.

The chain employs TRBV5-1 and TRBJ2-2; TRBD2 matches at 8 bases. The CDR3 has 16 residues. Losses at the gene ends were 3 bases for V and 4 bases for J; bases not matched to a gene: 8. In germline, CDR1 is SGHRS, CDR2 YFSETQ. This CDR3 is CASSSPAGAGTGELFF. In DNA, the CDR3 is TGCGCCAGCAGCTCTCCAGCGGGAGCGGGCACCGGGGAGCTGTTTTTT.

V usage is TRBV7-8 and J usage is TRBJ2-3; D is ambiguous. Trimming took off 1 base at V and 2 bases at J, with 10 bases between the two ends. The CDR3 is made up of 15 amino acids. Germline assignment: CDR1 SGHVS and CDR2 FQNEAQ. The CDR3 coding sequence is TGTGCCAGCAGCTTAGTGGCGGCTAACACAGATACGCAGTATTTT. Translated: CASSLVAANTDTQYF.

V usage is TRBV4-2 and J usage is TRBJ2-1; unclear D gene. The germline V and J ends were trimmed by 0 bases and 2 bases, with 8 bases remaining between them. The V gene's germline CDR1 is LGHNA and CDR2 YNFKEQ. The CDR3 consists of 15 residues. The CDR3 region is CASSQDRQPYNEQFF. CDR3 in DNA: TGTGCCAGCAGCCAAGATCGACAACCCTACAATGAGCAGTTCTTC.

The rearrangement uses TRBV18 and TRBJ1-2; a possible D gene is TRBD1 (6 bases). From germline, CDR1 is KGHSH and CDR2 LQKENI. CDR3 size: 18 residues. Trimming took off 3 bases at V and 0 bases at J, with 20 bases between the two ends. The DNA of the CDR3 is TGTGCCAGCTCACCGGGAAGGCCTGGAGGACAGACTAACTATGGCTACACCTTC. Its translation: CASSPGRPGGQTNYGYTF.

The V call is TRBV27, the J call TRBJ2-1; 7 bases map to TRBD2. The germline V gene has CDR1 MNHEY and CDR2 SMNVEV (reference sequence). V lost 1 base to trimming and J lost 4 bases; unmatched junction nucleotides: 1. This CDR3 contains 14 residues. The chain's CDR3 is CASSLWGGYNEQFF. The CDR3 bases are TGTGCCAGCAGTTTATGGGGGGGTTACAATGAGCAGTTCTTC.

The CDR3 protein is CASSLPGQGLGTDTQYF. The CDR3 DNA reads TGTGCCAGCAGTTTACCAGGACAGGGACTGGGCACAGATACGCAGTATTTT. V gene TRBV5-4 combines with J gene TRBJ2-3, with 8 bases aligning to TRBD1. From germline, CDR1 is SGHNT and CDR2 YYREEE (reference sequence). The CDR3 consists of 17 residues. The trim removed 5 bases at V and 1 base at J, leaving 12 bases unmatched.

This clone appeared a single time. The rearrangement uses TRBV19 and TRBJ1-5; tentatively, D is TRBD1 (6 bases). V gave up 3 bases and J gave up 6 bases, with 9 bases separating them. Germline CDR1 and CDR2: LNHDA and SQIVND (reference sequence). CDR3 length equals 13 residues. For the CDR3, the DNA is TGTGCCAGTAGTATCGGGGGGCCTCAGCCCCAGCATTTT. This encodes CASSIGGPQPQHF.

The V and J genes are TRBV10-3 and TRBJ2-1, with 7 bases aligning to TRBD2. From germline, CDR1 is ENHRY and CDR2 SYGVKD. This CDR3 region has 16 residues. V dropped 0 bases and J dropped 0; count of bases not matched to a gene: 2. CDR3 loop: CAISESGGSSYNEQFF. The CDR3 DNA is TGTGCCATCAGTGAGTCCGGGGGGAGCTCCTACAATGAGCAGTTCTTC.

This clone has a handful of counts. This chain links TRBV5-8 with TRBJ2-1, with 11 bases aligning to TRBD2. Per the germline V gene, CDR1 is SGHTS and CDR2 is YDEGEE. V shed 2 bases, J shed 4 bases, and the junction held 11 bases outside the gene matches. This CDR3 has 18 residues. The CDR3 region has the DNA TGTGCCAGCAGCTTAACCCCAATTTCTAGCGGGGGGTACAATGAGCAGTTCTTC. Its translation: CASSLTPISSGGYNEQFF.

This chain uses TRBV27 with TRBJ2-5; 10 bases agree with TRBD1. Germline V gene lookup returns CDR1 MNHEY and CDR2 SMNVEV (reference sequence). V trimming: 6 bases; J trimming: 5 bases; junction bases outside the gene matches: 6. The CDR3 totals 14 residues. The CDR3 loop reads CASRTGQGFETQYF. In DNA form, the CDR3 reads TGTGCCAGCAGAACGGGACAGGGGTTTGAGACCCAGTACTTC.

V and J are TRBV29-1 and TRBJ2-5; 7 bases are shared with TRBD1. V lost 7 bases to trimming and J lost 3 bases; unmatched junction nucleotides: 5. CDR3 size: 12 residues. Germline V CDR1 and CDR2: SQVTM, ANQGSEA. CDR3 DNA: TGCAGCGCACAAACAGGGGAAGAGACCCAGTACTTC. It specifies CSAQTGEETQYF.

CDR3 coding DNA: TGTGCCAGCAGCTTAGCGGGGCGGAAGGACACTGAAGCTTTCTTT. Residues: CASSLAGRKDTEAFF. The chain carries TRBV7-2 and TRBJ1-1; D perhaps matches TRBD1 (5 bases). The CDR3 sequence is 15 residues long. V was cut by 0 bases and J by 3 bases, with 11 bases left in between. The germline V gene encodes CDR1 SGHTA and CDR2 FQGNSA.

This clone was found a few times. V is TRBV7-8 and J is TRBJ2-1, with no clear D. The germline CDR1 and CDR2 sequences are SGHVS and FQNEAQ. The CDR3 has 12 amino acids. The V end lost 8 bases, the J end lost 4 bases, and 9 bases lay between the germline ends. In DNA form, the CDR3 reads TGTGCCAGCGGCGCAGGATACAATGAGCAGTTCTTC. Translation gives CASGAGYNEQFF.

The rearrangement joins TRBV27 to TRBJ2-2; the D is unclear. The V gene lost 4 bases and the J gene lost 5 bases, with 8 bases spanning the gap. This CDR3 has 13 residues. Per germline, CDR1 MNHEY and CDR2 SMNVEV (reference sequence). The CDR3 spells CASSSGGTGELFF. CDR3 DNA: TGTGCCAGCAGTTCGGGTGGGACCGGGGAGCTGTTTTTT.

The V and J genes are TRBV7-8 and TRBJ2-1; 9 nucleotides line up with TRBD2. The CDR3 length is 16 residues. The trim removed 3 bases at V and 9 bases at J, leaving 12 bases unmatched. Germline lookup yields CDR1 SGHVS and CDR2 FQNEAQ. As DNA, the CDR3 is TGTGCCAGCAGCTTGAGCGCTAGCGGGGTTCCGGGTGAGCAGTTCTTC. Amino acids: CASSLSASGVPGEQFF.

The chain couples TRBV7-2 to TRBJ1-2; D is possibly TRBD1 (5 bases). CDR1 is SGHTA and CDR2 is FQGNSA in the germline V gene. V was trimmed by 2 bases and J by 8 bases, leaving 12 bases between them. The CDR3 covers 13 residues. The CDR3 nucleotides are TGTGCCAGCAGCTTAAGCGCAGGGCCCGGCTACACCTTC. Protein: CASSLSAGPGYTF.

The rearrangement joins TRBV29-1 to TRBJ2-7, with TRBD1 as a possible D gene (6 bases). This CDR3 spans 11 amino acids. Germline lookup yields CDR1 SQVTM and CDR2 ANQGSEA. Deletions cut 5 bases from V and 3 bases from J, with 8 bases between. CDR3 sequence: CSVSTGYEQYF. The CDR3 nucleotides are TGCAGCGTTTCGACAGGCTACGAGCAGTACTTC.

The chain combines TRBV28 with TRBJ2-3; 8 nucleotides align to TRBD2. The trim removed 2 bases at V and 5 bases at J, leaving 9 bases unmatched. The CDR3 is 16 residues long. CDR1 and CDR2 (germline): MDHEN, SYDVKM. The CDR3 region has the DNA TGTGCCAGCAGTTTAATCCTAGCGGGTTCAGGAGATACGCAGTATTTT. This sequence encodes CASSLILAGSGDTQYF.

This sequence joins TRBV6-4 and TRBJ2-1, with 12 positions matching TRBD1. Germline V gives CDR1 MRHNA, CDR2 SNTAGT. The trim removed 6 bases at V and 5 bases at J, leaving 5 bases unmatched. The CDR3 runs to 15 residues. DNA for the CDR3: TGTGCCAGCAGGCCGGGACAGGGGGCTGACAATGAGCAGTTCTTC. Translating gives CASRPGQGADNEQFF.

The J gene is TRBJ2-3, the V gene TRBV7-6, with D uncertain. The germline CDR1 and CDR2 sequences are SGHVS and FNYEAQ. The CDR3 has 14 residues. Deletions cut 4 bases from V and 9 bases from J, with 17 bases between. CDR3 region: CASSSDNQAGTQYF. In nucleotides, the CDR3 is TGTGCCAGCAGCTCCGACAACCAAGCAGGCACGCAGTATTTT.

The genes are TRBV7-2 and TRBJ1-3; D gene unclear. The CDR3 covers 16 residues. Germline V CDR1 and CDR2: SGHTA, FQGNSA. V gave up 2 bases and J gave up 0 bases, with 11 bases separating them. Written as DNA, the CDR3 is TGTGCCAGCAGCTTAACCTGGCCGGGCTCTGGAAACACCATATATTTT. It yields the protein CASSLTWPGSGNTIYF.

The rearrangement links TRBV7-9 to TRBJ2-3, with 7 positions matching TRBD2. Germline V gives CDR1 SEHNR, CDR2 FQNEAQ (reference sequence). V shed 6 bases and J 0 bases; nucleotides not matched to a gene: 6. The CDR3 length is 15 residues. The DNA for the CDR3 is TGTGCCAGCAGACCCACTAGCGCAAGCACAGATACGCAGTATTTT. This encodes CASRPTSASTDTQYF.

The chain links TRBV5-4 to TRBJ2-1; 9 bases are a match to TRBD2. Germline assignment: CDR1 SGHNT and CDR2 YYREEE (reference sequence). CDR3 size: 16 residues. V lost 4 bases to trimming and J lost 6 bases; unmatched junction nucleotides: 11. CDR3 sequence reads: CASSPSGGGVRNEQFF. CDR3 nucleotide sequence: TGTGCCAGCAGCCCGAGCGGCGGGGGGGTCCGCAATGAGCAGTTCTTC.

This clone is a singleton in its sample. The J gene is TRBJ2-3, the V gene TRBV6-1; D might be TRBD2 (6 bases). The CDR3 spans 15 residues. Germline values: CDR1 MNHNS, CDR2 SASEGT. The germline V and J ends were trimmed by 3 bases and 6 bases, with 16 bases remaining between them. CDR3 sequence: CASSDVWQAGDTQYF. The CDR3 DNA follows: TGTGCCAGCAGTGACGTGTGGCAGGCGGGGGATACGCAGTATTTT.

This chain connects TRBV4-1 to TRBJ2-7; 11 bases align to TRBD2. V lost 4 bases and J lost 2; bases outside the gene matches: 4. CDR3 size: 15 residues. The germline V gene has CDR1 MGHRA and CDR2 YSYEKL. Written as DNA, the CDR3 is TGCGCCAGCAGCCCTACTAGCGGGAGCCCCTACGAGCAGTACTTC. This sequence encodes CASSPTSGSPYEQYF.

The chain recombines TRBV6-1 with TRBJ2-1; D may be TRBD2 (5 bases). The CDR3 runs to 11 residues. CDR1 and CDR2 from the germline V gene are MNHNS and SASEGT. Trimming removed 7 bases at V and 8 bases at J, with 9 bases between. CDR3 sequence: CASTRTYEQFF. CDR3 coding DNA: TGTGCCAGCACCCGGACTTATGAGCAGTTCTTC.